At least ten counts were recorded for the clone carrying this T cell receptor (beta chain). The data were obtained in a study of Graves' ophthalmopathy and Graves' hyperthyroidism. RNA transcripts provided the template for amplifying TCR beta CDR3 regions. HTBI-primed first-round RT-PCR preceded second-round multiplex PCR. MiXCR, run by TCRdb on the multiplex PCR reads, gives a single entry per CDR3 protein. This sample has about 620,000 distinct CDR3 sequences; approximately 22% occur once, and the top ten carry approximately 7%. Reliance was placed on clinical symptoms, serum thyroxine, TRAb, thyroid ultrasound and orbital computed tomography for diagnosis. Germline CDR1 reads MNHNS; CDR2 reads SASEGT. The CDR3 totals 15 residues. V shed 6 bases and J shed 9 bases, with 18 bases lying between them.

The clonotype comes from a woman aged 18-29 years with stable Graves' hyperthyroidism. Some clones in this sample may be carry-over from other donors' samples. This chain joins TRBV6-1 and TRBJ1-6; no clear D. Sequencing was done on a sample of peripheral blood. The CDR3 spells CASSLALYGSSPLHF. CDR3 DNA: TGTGCCAGCAGCCTAGCTTTATACGGGAGTTCACCCCTCCACTTT.